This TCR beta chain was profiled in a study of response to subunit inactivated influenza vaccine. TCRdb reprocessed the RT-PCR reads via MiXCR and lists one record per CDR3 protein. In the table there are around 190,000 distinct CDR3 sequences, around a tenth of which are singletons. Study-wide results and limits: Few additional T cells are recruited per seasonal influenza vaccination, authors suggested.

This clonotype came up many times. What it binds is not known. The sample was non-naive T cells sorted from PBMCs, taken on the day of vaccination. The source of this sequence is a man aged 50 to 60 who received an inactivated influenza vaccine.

In DNA, the CDR3 is TGCAGTGCTCACGCGGGGACAGGGGGGCCAACGACCCAGTACTTC. Encoded protein: CSAHAGTGGPTTQYF. This chain links TRBV20-1 with TRBJ2-5, with 11 bases lining up with TRBD1. Germline V CDR1 and CDR2: DFQATT, SNEGSKA (reference sequence). The CDR3 consists of 15 residues. The V gene end was trimmed by 5 bases and the J gene end by 7 bases; junction bases not matched to a gene: 12.